These T cell receptor beta chains were read from a single sample in a study of glioma-infiltrating T cells after dendritic cell vaccination. Produced via immunoSEQ multiplex PCR; TCRdb's table is partial and in-frame only. Of 90,000 or so clones in the sample, under 90% were seen once. Sample: blood, taken before dendritic cell vaccination. These receptors originate from a human donor with glioblastoma. CDR3s leave out the opening cysteine and the closing phenylalanine or tryptophan.

V gene: TRBV5-1; CDR3 protein: ASTAGGPGTGELF
V gene: TRBV18; CDR3 protein: ASSPYAVTQETQY
V gene: TRBV6-5; CDR3 protein: ASSSLRVGVIGYT
V gene: TRBV5-4; CDR3 protein: ASTLGDNSGYGYT
V gene: TRBV29-1; CDR3 protein: SVERDTETQY
V gene: TRBV10-1; CDR3 protein: ASSESSAVGSYNEQF
V gene: TRBV4-3; CDR3 protein: ASSQKREPGELF
V gene: TRBV11-2; CDR3 protein: ASSLDRGRSEQY
V gene: TRBV6-1; CDR3 protein: ASSLAGLRGDEQF
V gene: TRBV4-1; CDR3 protein: ASSRPGTGILDYGYT
V gene: TRBV19; CDR3 protein: ASSIRAGLGELF
V gene: TRBV2; CDR3 protein: ASSAFNEQF
V gene: TRBV15; CDR3 protein: ATSRDPGGRASADTQY
V gene: TRBV7-3; CDR3 protein: ASSFGGGSYEQY
V gene: TRBV6-1; CDR3 protein: ASSEGIGGRQLF
V gene: TRBV19; CDR3 protein: ASSLAGGMTYEQY
V gene: TRBV2; CDR3 protein: ASSPLLAGVLNEQF
V gene: TRBV6-1; CDR3 protein: ASSEAHGRAGFGYT
V gene: TRBV7-2; CDR3 protein: ASGGTDYEQY
V gene: TRBV29-1; CDR3 protein: SALTGNTEAF
V gene: TRBV19; CDR3 protein: ASSPNGAPQH
V gene: TRBV6-1; CDR3 protein: ASSVGQLTEAF
V gene: TRBV2; CDR3 protein: ASNDRDYEKLF
V gene: TRBV19; CDR3 protein: ASTQRDNQPQH
V gene: TRBV5-1; CDR3 protein: ASRTAPFEGTDTQY
V gene: TRBV6-5; CDR3 protein: ASGGWDGYT
V gene: TRBV6-6; CDR3 protein: ASTRQGGLEAF
V gene: TRBV27; CDR3 protein: ASSFTGTTNTEAF
V gene: TRBV6-5; CDR3 protein: ASSLGGNRDTQY
V gene: TRBV2; CDR3 protein: ASSRDHLANTEAF
V gene: TRBV5-4; CDR3 protein: ASSNGQGVGPGGYT
V gene: TRBV7-9; CDR3 protein: ASSRRWDRENTEAF
V gene: TRBV11-3; CDR3 protein: ASSSPRQGRAKNIQY